This TCR beta chain derives from a study of cytomegalovirus exposure and HLA in healthy donors. With V trimmed by 5 bases and J by 15 bases, 8 bases remained unmatched. From germline, CDR1 is SGHTA and CDR2 FQGNSA. This CDR3 is built from 13 residues. Primers included in the PCR were 60 Vbeta and 13 Jbeta primers. TCRdb keeps only in-frame clones here, not all; method: immunoSEQ multiplex PCR. The table has 250,000 to 350,000 clones, approximately 90% seen once; the top ten hold roughly 4%. Specimen: PBMCs. V gene TRBV7-2 combines with J gene TRBJ2-1; 12 bases are shared with TRBD2. The TCR sequence derives from a man between 40 and 49 years old in good health and CMV-seropositive. CDR3 in DNA: TGTGCCAGCAGCACGACTAGCGGGAGTGCCCTGTTCTTC. Translation gives CASSTTSGSALFF.